Given below is one T cell receptor beta chain in context. PCR amplification relied on 60 Vbeta primers (plus 13 Jbeta primers). Profiled with immunoSEQ multiplex PCR; TCRdb holds only in-frame clones, not every one. The data show 85,000 to 130,000 clones, with 75% seen just once and 2% to 3% held by the top ten. The length of the CDR3 is 14 residues. The germline V gene encodes CDR1 SGHRS and CDR2 YFSETQ. Each donor's status was that of a healthy bone marrow donor. The record originates from a study of cytomegalovirus exposure and HLA in healthy donors. Sequenced input: PBMCs. This chain connects TRBV5-1 to TRBJ2-5; TRBD2 is a possible D gene (5 bases). The end of the DNA is better explained by TRBJ2-7, so the J call may be wrong. The clonotype originates from a man between 35 and 55 years old in good health and CMV-seronegative. For the CDR3, the DNA is TGCGCCAGCAGCTTGGATGGGAGATCCTACGAGCAGTACTTC. Translating gives CASSLDGRSYEQYF.